These T cell receptor beta chains were read from a single sample in a study of T-cell reconstitution after alpha-beta-depleted transplantation in children. TCRdb re-analysed the PCR reads in MiXCR, keeping a single row per CDR3 protein. The sample holds just over 950,000 distinct CDR3 sequences, roughly 29% seen once. This specimen was PBMCs, mostly from graft donor cells, taken 360 days after TCRalphabeta/CD19-depleted stem cell transplant. Source of these receptors: a boy under three years old who had a stem cell transplant for SCID, so the T cells may come from the graft donor. The CDR3 runs from the conserved cysteine through the conserved F or W. Each record gives: D gene, J gene, clone size, V gene, CDR3 DNA, CDR3 protein. D genes are given only for firm matches. Only some rows state a clone size, as once, few, many or a class for expanded clones.

D: NA; J: TRBJ2-7; size: NA; V: TRBV12-3/TRBV12-4; DNA: TGTGCCAGCAGCCTCAGCCGGCCCCACAAGGAGTTC; CDR3: CASSLSRPHKEF
D: NA; J: TRBJ2-7; size: NA; V: TRBV28; DNA: TGTGCCAGCAGTTTACTACGGCAGGGGATCTCCTACGAGCAGTACTTC; CDR3: CASSLLRQGISYEQYF
D: TRBD2; J: TRBJ2-3; size: NA; V: TRBV6-1; DNA: TGTGCCAGCAGGGCCCTAGCGGGGGGCACAGATACGCAGTATTTT; CDR3: CASRALAGGTDTQYF
D: TRBD2; J: TRBJ2-2; size: NA; V: TRBV12-3/TRBV12-4; DNA: TGTGCCAGCAGTTTAGTAGCGGGGGGGCAGGACGGGGAGCTGTTTTTT; CDR3: CASSLVAGGQDGELFF
D: NA; J: TRBJ1-1; size: few; V: TRBV11-2; DNA: TGTGCCAGCAGCTTGGACGCTCACACTGAAGCTTTCTTT; CDR3: CASSLDAHTEAFF
D: NA; J: TRBJ1-5; size: NA; V: TRBV20-1; DNA: TGCAGTGCTAGTGGGACCATTAGGGGAAATCAGCCCCAGCATTTT; CDR3: CSASGTIRGNQPQHF
D: NA; J: TRBJ1-6; size: once; V: TRBV14; DNA: TGTGCCAGCAGCTCAGGGGTCTTTAATTCACCCCTCCACTTT; CDR3: CASSSGVFNSPLHF
D: NA; J: TRBJ2-7; size: few; V: TRBV4-1; DNA: TGCGCCAGCAGCCAAGTTGCAGGGGGGGACTACGAGCAGTACTTC; CDR3: CASSQVAGGDYEQYF
D: NA; J: TRBJ1-4; size: NA; V: TRBV4-2; DNA: TGTGCCAGCAGCCAAGAGGGACTTGAAGACGAAAAACTGTTTTTT; CDR3: CASSQEGLEDEKLFF
D: NA; J: TRBJ2-5; size: NA; V: TRBV19; DNA: TGTGCCAGTAGTGGAGGGGCAGGGTACCAAGAGACCCAGTACTTC; CDR3: CASSGGAGYQETQYF
D: NA; J: TRBJ2-4; size: few; V: TRBV15; DNA: TGTGCCACCAGCAGCAACCCTGGGACCGCTGGGTACTTC; CDR3: CATSSNPGTAGYF
D: TRBD2; J: TRBJ2-1; size: NA; V: TRBV2; DNA: TGTGCCAGCAGCAAAACTAGCGTTTCCTACAATGAGCAGTTCTTC; CDR3: CASSKTSVSYNEQFF
D: TRBD2; J: TRBJ2-1; size: few; V: TRBV20-1; DNA: TGCAGTGCTAGAGATATGTGGAGCGGGGGTCCTTACAATGAGCAGTTCTTC; CDR3: CSARDMWSGGPYNEQFF
D: NA; J: TRBJ2-3; size: many; V: TRBV6-5; DNA: TGTGCCAGCAGTTACAGCGGGTCGGATACGCAGTATTTT; CDR3: CASSYSGSDTQYF
D: NA; J: TRBJ2-3; size: NA; V: TRBV6-1; DNA: TGTGCCAGCAGTGAATTTTCCCACACGACAGATACGCAGTATTTT; CDR3: CASSEFSHTTDTQYF
D: NA; J: TRBJ2-1; size: NA; V: TRBV25-1; DNA: TGTGCCAGCAGTGATTGGGAGAATGAGCAGTTCTTC; CDR3: CASSDWENEQFF
D: NA; J: TRBJ2-5; size: NA; V: TRBV7-9; DNA: TGTGCCAGCAGCCTAATCGCCCGAAGCCAAGAGACCCAGTACTTC; CDR3: CASSLIARSQETQYF
D: TRBD2; J: TRBJ2-3; size: NA; V: TRBV20-1; DNA: TGCAGTGCTAGAGGCGGGGGGGCGCCAGATACGCAGTATTTT; CDR3: CSARGGGAPDTQYF
D: NA; J: TRBJ2-1; size: NA; V: TRBV5-1; DNA: TGCGCCAGCAGCCCCAAGGGGCCGTTATCCTACAATGAGCAGTTCTTC; CDR3: CASSPKGPLSYNEQFF
D: TRBD2; J: TRBJ2-1; size: few; V: TRBV5-1; DNA: TGCGCCAGCAGACTAGCGCTCACCCCCAATGAGCAGTTCTTC; CDR3: CASRLALTPNEQFF
D: NA; J: TRBJ2-5; size: few; V: TRBV6-1; DNA: TGTGCCAGTCGCCTACCTGTAAGAGAGACCCAGTACTTC; CDR3: CASRLPVRETQYF
D: NA; J: TRBJ2-7; size: NA; V: TRBV20-1; DNA: TGCAGTGCTAGATCTCTGGACAGCTCCTACGAGCAGTACTTC; CDR3: CSARSLDSSYEQYF
D: TRBD1; J: TRBJ1-6; size: NA; V: TRBV4-1; DNA: TGCGCCAGCAGCCAAGATAGTCCCCGACAGGGGGCGAGATCACCCCTCCACTTT; CDR3: CASSQDSPRQGARSPLHF
D: TRBD2; J: TRBJ2-5; size: NA; V: TRBV28; DNA: TGTGCCAGCAGTTTGGAGGCTGGAGGGAGGGATCAAGAGACCCAGTACTTC; CDR3: CASSLEAGGRDQETQYF
D: TRBD1; J: TRBJ2-1; size: few; V: TRBV12-3/TRBV12-4; DNA: TGTGCCAGCAGTTCTGGACAGGGATACAATGAGCAGTTCTTC; CDR3: CASSSGQGYNEQFF
D: NA; J: TRBJ1-3; size: few; V: TRBV12-3/TRBV12-4; DNA: TGTGCCAGCAGTTTAGCACCTCCCAGGGAAGGCGGAAACACCATATATTTT; CDR3: CASSLAPPREGGNTIYF
D: NA; J: TRBJ2-5; size: few; V: TRBV5-1; DNA: TGCGCCAGCACCTCCTGGAGAGGGTCTGTGGAGACCCAGTACTTC; CDR3: CASTSWRGSVETQYF
D: NA; J: TRBJ1-3; size: NA; V: TRBV25-1; DNA: TGTGCCAGCAGTGCCGTAAGCTGGGACACCATATATTTT; CDR3: CASSAVSWDTIYF
D: NA; J: TRBJ2-1; size: NA; V: TRBV9; DNA: TGTGCCAGCAGCGTAGGGACCCATGGCGACAATGAGCAGTTCTTC; CDR3: CASSVGTHGDNEQFF
D: NA; J: TRBJ2-2; size: few; V: TRBV20-1; DNA: TGCAGTGCTAGATCCAGGCCGAACACCGGGGAGCTGTTTTTT; CDR3: CSARSRPNTGELFF
D: NA; J: TRBJ1-1; size: NA; V: TRBV20-1; DNA: TGCAGTGCTAGGGAGAGAAAGGGCCTAAACACTGAAGCTTTCTTT; CDR3: CSARERKGLNTEAFF
D: NA; J: TRBJ1-2; size: few; V: TRBV6-5; DNA: TGTGCCAGCAGTTACCGCCAGGGTGGCTACACCTTC; CDR3: CASSYRQGGYTF
D: NA; J: TRBJ2-4; size: NA; V: TRBV11-1; DNA: TGTGCCAGCAGCTTAGGGGACCAGGGGGCCAAAAACATTCAGTACTTC; CDR3: CASSLGDQGAKNIQYF
D: TRBD2; J: TRBJ2-5; size: NA; V: TRBV7-9; DNA: TGTGCCAGCAGCTTCACTAGCGGGGGCACGATCCAAGAGACCCAGTACTTC; CDR3: CASSFTSGGTIQETQYF
D: NA; J: TRBJ2-1; size: many; V: TRBV3-1; DNA: TGTGCCAGCAGCCAAGCTCAGTCGAGCTCCTACAATGAGCAGTTCTTC; CDR3: CASSQAQSSSYNEQFF
D: NA; J: TRBJ1-5; size: NA; V: TRBV11-2; DNA: TGTGCCAGCAGCTTAGGTGAGAGGCAGCCCCAGCATTTT; CDR3: CASSLGERQPQHF
D: NA; J: TRBJ2-2; size: few; V: TRBV7-7; DNA: TGTGCCAGCACGGAGGACGGCCTGGGTGTGCTGTTTTTT; CDR3: CASTEDGLGVLFF
D: NA; J: TRBJ1-3; size: NA; V: TRBV15; DNA: TGTGCCACCAGCAGAGATTCAGGGAATGGAAACACCATATATTTT; CDR3: CATSRDSGNGNTIYF
D: NA; J: TRBJ2-3; size: NA; V: TRBV20-1; DNA: TGCAGTCCCAATCCTACAGATACGCAGTATTTT; CDR3: CSPNPTDTQYF
D: TRBD1; J: TRBJ1-2; size: few; V: TRBV5-1; DNA: TGCGCCAGCAGCTACCGACAGGGGAGAGGCTATGGCTACACCTTC; CDR3: CASSYRQGRGYGYTF
D: NA; J: TRBJ1-3; size: few; V: TRBV7-9; DNA: TGTGCCAGCAGCCCACGGATTAGAAACACCATATATTTT; CDR3: CASSPRIRNTIYF
D: TRBD2; J: TRBJ2-3; size: few; V: TRBV4-1; DNA: TGCGCCAGCAGCCTACGGACTAGCGGGGGTGTTGATACGCAGTATTTT; CDR3: CASSLRTSGGVDTQYF